There are a few counts of the clone carrying this TCR beta chain. Its antigen is unknown. The PCR had 60 Vbeta and 13 Jbeta primers. The protocol was immunoSEQ multiplex PCR, while the TCRdb copy is restricted to in-frame clones and leaves out a portion. The sample records around 150,000 clones, approximately 70% being singletons. This sample was taken from a study of cytomegalovirus exposure and HLA in healthy donors. The wider study: Of the donors genotyped, approximately 400 in all, 65% to 90% fell in the Caucasian-associated ancestry cluster. Broader study findings: Later on, a genetic analysis was performed. It linked a missense variant in DCLRE1C with V- and J-gene trimming of TCR beta. Presence/absence analysis assumed near-uniform sequencing depth across donors. The availability of immune exposure information extended only to CMV serostatus.

Deletions cut 2 bases from V and 0 bases from J, with 13 bases between. This CDR3 has 16 amino acids. Germline V gives CDR1 PRHDT, CDR2 FYEKMQ (reference sequence). The receptor comes from a man between 35 and 55 years old in good health and CMV-seropositive. What was sequenced was PBMCs. V and J are TRBV13 and TRBJ1-1, with D possibly being TRBD1 (5 bases). The CDR3 nucleotides are TGTGCCAGCAGCTTACCCGGGGGGACCATGAACACTGAAGCTTTCTTT. Translating gives CASSLPGGTMNTEAFF.